The clone carrying this TCR beta chain was counted at least ten times. This entry belongs to a study of human T cells and chemical hapten exposure. TCRdb re-analysed the RACE reads in MiXCR, keeping a single row per CDR3 protein. The sample lists over 30,000 distinct CDR3 sequences, 7.5% to 9% seen once, with 1% to 1.5% in the top ten. The time point was: pre-sensitization, week 0. Treatment of the sample: therapeutic diphenylcyclopropenone sensitization with weekly scalp DPC. CDR1 and CDR2 from the germline V gene are DFQATT and SNEGSKA (reference sequence). The length of the CDR3 is 14 residues. Deletions cut 5 bases from V and 1 base from J, with 12 bases between.

The receptor was isolated from a woman aged 45 to 65 with alopecia areata. Some clones in this sample may be carry-over from other donors' samples. This chain links TRBV20-1 with TRBJ1-5, with a tentative D call TRBD1 (5 bases). This sample comprised whole blood, obtained in connection with sensitization to the hapten diphenylcyclopropenone (DPC). The CDR3 is CSAGLGRSNQPQHF. CDR3 bases: TGCAGTGCTGGCCTGGGGCGAAGCAATCAGCCCCAGCATTTT.